This TCR beta chain was recovered during a study of T cell responses to AZD1222 COVID-19 vaccine. Broader study findings: The breadth and depth of Spike-specific TCRs increased once two AZD1222 doses had been given. The donor cohort was predominantly white British with a female majority, and clonal diversity may have been underestimated.

Analyses pooled second doses at about 4 or about 12 weeks. The germline V gene has CDR1 MNHEY and CDR2 SVGAGI. The CDR3 has 13 residues. V lost 2 bases, J lost 5 bases, and 9 bases lay in between. Sequencing used immunoSEQ multiplex PCR; TCRdb keeps in-frame clones, though not all of them. The sample has about 170,000 clones; 70% to 90% are singletons. Regarding this clone: The antigen remains unidentified. Other DNA sequences in the same sample also yield this CDR3.

The source is an adult who received the AZD1222 COVID-19 vaccine. Sequenced here: peripheral blood, sampled 28 days after the second AZD1222 dose. The chain has TRBV6-5 and TRBJ1-2; D possibly corresponds to TRBD1 (6 bases). CDR3 coding DNA: TGTGCCAGCAGTTACAGGACAGATTATGGCTACACCTTC. Its protein product is CASSYRTDYGYTF.